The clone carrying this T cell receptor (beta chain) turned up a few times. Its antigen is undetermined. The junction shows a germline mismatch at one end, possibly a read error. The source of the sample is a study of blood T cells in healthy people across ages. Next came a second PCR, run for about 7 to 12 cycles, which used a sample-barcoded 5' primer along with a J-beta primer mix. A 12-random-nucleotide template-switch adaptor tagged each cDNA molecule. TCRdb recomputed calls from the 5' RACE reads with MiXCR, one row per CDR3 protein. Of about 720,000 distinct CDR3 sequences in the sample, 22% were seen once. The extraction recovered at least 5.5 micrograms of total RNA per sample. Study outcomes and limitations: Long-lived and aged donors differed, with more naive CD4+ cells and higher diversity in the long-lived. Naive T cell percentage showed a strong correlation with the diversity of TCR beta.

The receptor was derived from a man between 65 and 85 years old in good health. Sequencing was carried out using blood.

CDR3 DNA: TGCGGGGTAGCGGGAGGCCGAGTCTCGGTAAGGGAGCAGTTCTTC. It specifies CGVAGGRVSVREQFF. The chain is built from TRBV12-3 or TRBV12-4 and TRBJ2-1; TRBD2 aligns across 10 bases. This CDR3 spans 15 amino acids.